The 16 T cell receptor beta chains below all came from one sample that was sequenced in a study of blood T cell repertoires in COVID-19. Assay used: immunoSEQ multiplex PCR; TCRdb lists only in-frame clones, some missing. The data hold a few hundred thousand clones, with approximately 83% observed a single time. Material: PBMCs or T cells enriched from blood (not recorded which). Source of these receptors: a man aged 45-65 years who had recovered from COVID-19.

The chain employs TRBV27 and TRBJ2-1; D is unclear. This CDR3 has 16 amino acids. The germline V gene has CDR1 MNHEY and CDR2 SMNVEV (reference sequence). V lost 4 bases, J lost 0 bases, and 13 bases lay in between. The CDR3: CASSYPLGGSYNEQFF. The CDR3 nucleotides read TGTGCCAGCAGTTACCCCCTTGGCGGCTCCTACAATGAGCAGTTCTTC.

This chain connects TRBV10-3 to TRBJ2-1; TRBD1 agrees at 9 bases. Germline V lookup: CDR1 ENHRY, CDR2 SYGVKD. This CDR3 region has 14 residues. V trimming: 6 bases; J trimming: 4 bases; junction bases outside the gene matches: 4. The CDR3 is CAISATGGYNEQFF. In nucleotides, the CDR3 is TGTGCCATCAGCGCGACAGGGGGATACAATGAGCAGTTCTTC.

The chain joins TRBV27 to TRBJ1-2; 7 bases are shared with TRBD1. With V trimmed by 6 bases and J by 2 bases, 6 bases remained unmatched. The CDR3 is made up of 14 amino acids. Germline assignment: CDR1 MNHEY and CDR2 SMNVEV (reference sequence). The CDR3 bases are TGTGCCAGCAGCCACTTGGACAGGAACTATGGCTACACCTTC. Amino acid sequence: CASSHLDRNYGYTF.

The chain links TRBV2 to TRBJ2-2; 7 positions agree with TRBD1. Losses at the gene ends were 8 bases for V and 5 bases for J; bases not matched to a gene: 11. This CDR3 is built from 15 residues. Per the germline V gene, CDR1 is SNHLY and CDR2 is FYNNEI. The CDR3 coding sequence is TGTGCCAGCGGTACCCTTGGGACAGTAACCGGGGAGCTGTTTTTT. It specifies CASGTLGTVTGELFF.

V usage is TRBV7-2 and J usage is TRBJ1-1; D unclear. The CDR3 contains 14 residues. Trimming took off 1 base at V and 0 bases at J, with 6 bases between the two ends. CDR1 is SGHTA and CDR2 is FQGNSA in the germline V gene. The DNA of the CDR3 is TGTGCCAGCAGCTTAGGAGTTATGAACACTGAAGCTTTCTTT. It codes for CASSLGVMNTEAFF.

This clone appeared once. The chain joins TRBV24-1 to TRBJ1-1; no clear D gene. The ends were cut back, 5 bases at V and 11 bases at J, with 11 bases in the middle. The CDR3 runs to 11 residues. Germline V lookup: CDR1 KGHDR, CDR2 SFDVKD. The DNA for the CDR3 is TGTGCCACCAGTGGAGGAGGGTGGGCTTTCTTT. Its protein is CATSGGGWAFF.

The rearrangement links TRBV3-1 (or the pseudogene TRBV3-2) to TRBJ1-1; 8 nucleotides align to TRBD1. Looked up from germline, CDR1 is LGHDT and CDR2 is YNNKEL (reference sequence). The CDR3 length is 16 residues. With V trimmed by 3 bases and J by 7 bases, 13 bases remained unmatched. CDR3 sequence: CASSHPRSGGAGEAFF. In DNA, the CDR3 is TGTGCCAGCAGCCACCCCAGGTCAGGGGGCGCGGGTGAAGCTTTCTTT.

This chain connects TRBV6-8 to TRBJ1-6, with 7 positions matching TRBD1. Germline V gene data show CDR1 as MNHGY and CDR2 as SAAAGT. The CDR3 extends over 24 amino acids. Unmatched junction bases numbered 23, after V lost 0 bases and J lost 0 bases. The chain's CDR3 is CASSYSSGPLPGTARSSYNSPLHF. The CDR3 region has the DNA TGTGCCAGCAGTTACTCGAGCGGCCCTCTTCCAGGGACAGCGAGAAGCTCCTATAATTCACCCCTCCACTTT.

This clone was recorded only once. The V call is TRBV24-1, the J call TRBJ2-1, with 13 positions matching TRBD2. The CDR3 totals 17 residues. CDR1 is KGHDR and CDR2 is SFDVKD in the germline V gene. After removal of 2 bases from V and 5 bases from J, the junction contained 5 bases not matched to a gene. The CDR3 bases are TGTGCCACCAGTGATTACCAACTAGCGGGAGGGCACAATGAGCAGTTCTTC. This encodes CATSDYQLAGGHNEQFF.

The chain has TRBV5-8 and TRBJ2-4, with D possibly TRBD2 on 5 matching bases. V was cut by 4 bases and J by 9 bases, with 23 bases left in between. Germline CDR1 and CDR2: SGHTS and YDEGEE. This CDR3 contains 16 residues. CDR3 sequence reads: CASSPNSGVIGGIQYF. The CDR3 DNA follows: TGTGCCAGCAGCCCTAACTCTGGGGTGATAGGAGGCATTCAGTACTTC.

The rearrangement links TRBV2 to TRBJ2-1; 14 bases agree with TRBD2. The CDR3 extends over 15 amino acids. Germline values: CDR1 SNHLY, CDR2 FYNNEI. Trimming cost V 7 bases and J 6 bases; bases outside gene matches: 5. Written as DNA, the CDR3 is TGTGCCAGCACCGTGACTAGCGGGGGGGCCAATGAGCAGTTCTTC. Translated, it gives CASTVTSGGANEQFF.

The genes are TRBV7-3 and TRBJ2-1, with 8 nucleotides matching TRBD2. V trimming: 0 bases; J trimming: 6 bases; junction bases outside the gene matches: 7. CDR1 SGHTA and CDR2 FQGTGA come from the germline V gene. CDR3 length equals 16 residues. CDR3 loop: CASSLTANGRANEQFF. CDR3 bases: TGTGCCAGCAGCTTAACGGCTAACGGGAGGGCCAATGAGCAGTTCTTC.

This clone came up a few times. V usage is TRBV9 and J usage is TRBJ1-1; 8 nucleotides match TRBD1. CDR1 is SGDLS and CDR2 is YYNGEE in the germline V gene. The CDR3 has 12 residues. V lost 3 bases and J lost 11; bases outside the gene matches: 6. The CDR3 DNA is TGTGCCAGCAGCGCGCACAGGGGGGTGGCTTTCTTT. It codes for CASSAHRGVAFF.

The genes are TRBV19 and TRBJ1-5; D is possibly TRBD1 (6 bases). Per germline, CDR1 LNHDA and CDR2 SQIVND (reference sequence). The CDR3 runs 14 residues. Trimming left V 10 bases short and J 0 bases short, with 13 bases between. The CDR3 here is CATRQVNSNQPQHF. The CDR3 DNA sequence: TGTGCCACTAGACAGGTTAATAGCAATCAGCCCCAGCATTTT.

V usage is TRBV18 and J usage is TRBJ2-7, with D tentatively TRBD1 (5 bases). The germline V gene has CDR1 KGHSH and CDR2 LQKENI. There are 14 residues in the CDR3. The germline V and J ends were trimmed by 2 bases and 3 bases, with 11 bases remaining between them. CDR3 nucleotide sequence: TGTGCCAGCTCACCATTCCGCCAGGGCTACGAGCAGTACTTC. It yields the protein CASSPFRQGYEQYF.

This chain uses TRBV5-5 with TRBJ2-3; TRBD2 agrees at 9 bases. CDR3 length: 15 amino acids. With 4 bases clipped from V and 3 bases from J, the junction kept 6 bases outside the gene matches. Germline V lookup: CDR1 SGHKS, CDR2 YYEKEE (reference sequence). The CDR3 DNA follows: TGTGCCAGCAGCACGCGGGAGGGGGGTACAGATACGCAGTATTTT. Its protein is CASSTREGGTDTQYF.